A single sample is the source of the 22 T cell receptor beta chains below, sequenced in a study of blood T cell repertoires in COVID-19. Repertoires were generated with immunoSEQ multiplex PCR, while TCRdb's copy carries only in-frame clones and drops some. The table has almost 200,000 clones, roughly nine tenths seen once. The sample was PBMCs or T cells enriched from blood (not recorded which). Receptors were obtained from a woman in her late teens or twenties who had recovered from COVID-19.

The chain links TRBV7-8 to TRBJ1-1, with D perhaps matching TRBD1 (5 bases). Deletions cut 0 bases from V and 4 bases from J, with 9 bases between. Germline V lookup: CDR1 SGHVS, CDR2 FQNEAQ. CDR3 length equals 14 residues. The CDR3 sequence is CASSLASQGTEAFF. CDR3 bases: TGTGCCAGCAGCTTAGCGTCCCAGGGCACTGAAGCTTTCTTT.

The rearrangement uses TRBV5-5 and TRBJ2-3, with a possible D match to TRBD1 (5 bases). This CDR3 contains 15 residues. Per germline, CDR1 SGHKS and CDR2 YYEKEE (reference sequence). Trimming cost V 1 base and J 4 bases, with 13 bases left between them. DNA of the CDR3: TGTGCCAGCAGCTTGAGATTCCAGGGATCAGATACGCAGTATTTT. Protein sequence: CASSLRFQGSDTQYF.

The gene calls are TRBV27 and TRBJ2-3; TRBD2 matches at 9 bases. V was pared by 5 bases and J by 8 bases, with 11 bases of the junction left unmatched. This CDR3 comprises 15 residues. CDR1 is MNHEY, CDR2 SMNVEV, per germline (reference sequence). The CDR3 sequence is CASSPQTSGAPTQYF. As DNA, the CDR3 is TGTGCCAGCAGTCCCCAGACTAGCGGCGCCCCTACGCAGTATTTT.

A single count supports this clone. The chain uses TRBV2 and TRBJ2-3; D may be TRBD1 (6 bases). This CDR3 contains 13 residues. V was shortened by 6 bases and J by 9 bases, with 16 bases between the two germline ends. Germline V lookup: CDR1 SNHLY, CDR2 FYNNEI. CDR3 DNA: TGTGCCAGCAGCGGGCACAAGGGGGTCACGCAGTATTTT. It yields the protein CASSGHKGVTQYF.

The chain combines TRBV25-1 with TRBJ1-2, with D hard to call. The ends were cut back, 2 bases at V and 8 bases at J, with 12 bases in the middle. The CDR3 is made up of 13 amino acids. Per the germline V gene, CDR1 is MGHDK and CDR2 is SYGVNS. CDR3 amino acids: CASSEGTVDGYTF. The CDR3 DNA follows: TGTGCCAGCAGTGAAGGAACAGTCGACGGCTACACCTTC.

The V and J genes are TRBV7-5 and TRBJ2-1; TRBD2 is the table's D call and was not checked against the DNA. TRBV7-5 is flagged as a pseudogene. The CDR3 consists of 17 residues. This CDR3 is CVRSLEGGDRAYNEQFF. For the CDR3, the DNA is TGTGTCAGAAGCTTAGAGGGAGGTGACAGAGCGTACAATGAGCAGTTCTTC.

The CDR3 region has the DNA TGTGCCAGCAGCCTTACGGGACAGGGCCCTTCCTACGAGCAGTACTTC. This encodes CASSLTGQGPSYEQYF. The V call is TRBV3-1 (or the pseudogene TRBV3-2), the J call TRBJ2-7; 9 nucleotides match TRBD1. The ends lost 4 bases at V and 1 base at J; junction bases unmatched: 8. This CDR3 contains 16 residues. Germline loops: CDR1 LGHDT, CDR2 YNNKEL (reference sequence).

V gene TRBV6-5 combines with J gene TRBJ1-1; unclear D gene. Looked up from germline, CDR1 is MNHEY and CDR2 is SVGAGI. The CDR3 totals 12 residues. V was trimmed by 6 bases and J by 5 bases, leaving 10 bases between them. The CDR3 DNA follows: TGTGCCAGCAGGCGGGGAGGGACTGAAGCTTTCTTT. The encoded protein is CASRRGGTEAFF.

The rearrangement uses TRBV7-2 and TRBJ2-7, with D possibly TRBD1 on 6 matching bases. This CDR3 is built from 14 residues. Germline CDR1 reads SGHTA; CDR2 reads FQGNSA. V dropped 5 bases and J dropped 3 bases, with 14 bases sitting between them. The chain's CDR3 is CASSPYRDIYEQYF. CDR3 DNA: TGTGCCAGCAGCCCCTATCGGGACATCTACGAGCAGTACTTC. Full variable domain (outside the CDR3, taken from reference TRBV7-2 and TRBJ2-7): GAGVSQSPSNKVTEKGKDVELRCDPISGHTALYWYRQSLGQGLEFLIYFQGNSAPDKSGLPSDRFSAERTGGSVSTLTIQRTQQEDSAVYLCASSPYRDIYEQYFGPGTRLTVT.

The V gene is TRBV21-1, the J gene TRBJ2-7; TRBD2 reflects the table's D call only, with no check against the DNA. TRBV21-1 is designated a pseudogene. The CDR3 covers 19 residues. CDR3 DNA: TGTGCCAGCACCACAAAGCTGCTAGCGGGGGCCCCAAGCTGTTACGAGCAGTACTTC. Its protein product is CASTTKLLAGAPSCYEQYF.

This clone came up once. The chain combines TRBV19 with TRBJ2-1, with D possibly TRBD2 on 6 matching bases. From germline, CDR1 is LNHDA and CDR2 SQIVND (reference sequence). CDR3 length: 14 residues. Trimming took 1 base from V and 6 from J, leaving 10 bases between them. CDR3 in DNA: TGTGCCAGTAGTATAGTAGCGGCAAGCAATGAGCAGTTCTTC. Protein sequence: CASSIVAASNEQFF.

The chain joins TRBV2 to TRBJ1-3, with D maybe TRBD1 (5 bases). This CDR3 comprises 15 residues. V was clipped by 8 bases and J by 1 base, with 15 bases between them. Germline V CDR1 and CDR2: SNHLY, FYNNEI. CDR3 amino acids: CASARGSSSGNTIYF. The CDR3 nucleotides are TGTGCCAGCGCCCGGGGGAGCTCGTCTGGAAACACCATATATTTT.

The chain links TRBV6-2 or TRBV6-3 to TRBJ2-5; perhaps TRBD2 as D (5 bases). The CDR3 runs 14 residues. Germline V gene data show CDR1 as MNHEY and CDR2 as SVGEGT. With 2 bases removed from V and 6 bases from J, the gap between germline ends came to 13 bases. The CDR3 nucleotides are TGTGCCAGCAGTTACGAGGGTCCTGTGAAGACCCAGTACTTC. This translates into CASSYEGPVKTQYF.

This chain links TRBV21-1 with TRBJ2-6; TRBD1, the table's D call, lacks a check against the DNA. TRBV21-1 is given as a pseudogene. This CDR3 spans 18 amino acids. The CDR3 DNA sequence: TGTGCCAGCAGCAAGGGGGACACCCCAAACTCTGGGGCCAACGTCCTGACTTTC. Residues: CASSKGDTPNSGANVLTF.

The chain couples TRBV19 to TRBJ1-1; tentative D call: TRBD1 (6 bases). Germline CDR1 reads LNHDA; CDR2 reads SQIVND (reference sequence). The CDR3 consists of 15 residues. V dropped 5 bases and J dropped 4 bases, with 17 bases sitting between them. CDR3 nucleotide sequence: TGTGCCAGTAGTCCCTCGGGGGGGGCATCCACTGAAGCTTTCTTT. It codes for CASSPSGGASTEAFF.

This chain joins TRBV5-1 and TRBJ1-1, with TRBD1 identical over 7 bases. Per germline, CDR1 SGHRS and CDR2 YFSETQ. CDR3 length: 15 amino acids. With 4 bases clipped from V and 0 bases from J, the junction kept 6 bases outside the gene matches. Here the CDR3 DNA reads TGCGCCAGCAGCGTGGGGACAGCCATGAACACTGAAGCTTTCTTT. Its protein product is CASSVGTAMNTEAFF.

The chain joins TRBV9 to TRBJ2-3; D is ambiguous. The CDR3 is 14 residues long. Trimming stripped 0 bases from V and 4 bases from J, with 9 bases between. Germline V CDR1 and CDR2: SGDLS, YYNGEE. The CDR3 sequence is CASSVGDLADTQYF. The CDR3 DNA reads as TGTGCCAGCAGCGTAGGCGATCTAGCAGATACGCAGTATTTT.

The chain is built from TRBV16 and TRBJ2-1; D gene unclear. CDR1 is KGHSY and CDR2 is FQNENV in the germline V gene. The CDR3 sequence is 16 residues long. V dropped 1 base and J dropped 0 bases, with 10 bases sitting between them. In DNA, the CDR3 is TGTGCCAGCAGCCAATTAGGCTGGAGCTCCTACAATGAGCAGTTCTTC. Its protein is CASSQLGWSSYNEQFF. The full variable domain, in which reference TRBV16 and TRBJ2-1 provide the parts outside the CDR3, is GEEVAQTPKHLVRGEGQKAKLYCAPIKGHSYVFWYQQVLKNEFKFLISFQNENVFDETGMPKERFSAKCLPNSPCSLEIQATKLEDSAVYFCASSQLGWSSYNEQFFGPGTRLTVL.

J is TRBJ2-1 and V is TRBV14; the match to TRBD1 covers 9 bases. Germline V gene sequence: CDR1 SGHDN, CDR2 FVKESK. After removal of 5 bases from V and 8 bases from J, the junction contained 7 bases not matched to a gene. The CDR3 extends over 14 amino acids. CDR3 bases: TGTGCCAGCAGCGCCCTCACAGGGGGCGATGAGCAGTTCTTC. Its translation is CASSALTGGDEQFF.

The chain links TRBV3-1 (or the pseudogene TRBV3-2) to TRBJ1-1, with D unclear. CDR1 is LGHDT and CDR2 is YNNKEL in the germline V gene (reference sequence). The ends were cut back, 5 bases at V and 8 bases at J, with 9 bases in the middle. This CDR3 contains 11 residues. In DNA form, the CDR3 reads TGTGCCAGCAGCGGCGGCGTGGAAGCTTTCTTT. It translates to CASSGGVEAFF.

The genes are TRBV5-8 and TRBJ2-3, with 10 positions matching TRBD2. J gave up 0 bases and V 5 bases, and 6 bases lay outside the gene matches. The CDR3 spans 16 residues. Germline values: CDR1 SGHTS, CDR2 YDEGEE. The CDR3 reads CASRIQAGGSTDTQYF. The CDR3 nucleotides read TGTGCCAGCAGGATCCAAGCGGGGGGGAGCACAGATACGCAGTATTTT.

This clone was detected only once. This chain uses TRBV9 with TRBJ2-5; 12 bases agree with TRBD2. Germline loops: CDR1 SGDLS, CDR2 YYNGEE. The V gene end was trimmed by 5 bases and the J gene end by 5 bases; junction bases not matched to a gene: 16. The CDR3 is 18 residues long. The CDR3 reads CASSALAGGILGSETQYF. The CDR3 coding sequence is TGTGCCAGCAGTGCACTAGCGGGGGGTATCCTAGGGTCGGAGACCCAGTACTTC.